This T cell receptor beta chain was recovered during a study of radiotherapy plus CTLA-4 blockade in lung cancer. The CDR3 covers 14 residues. Profiling relied on immunoSEQ multiplex PCR, and the TCRdb table lists in-frame clones only, not all of them. The sample has approximately 98,000 clones, approximately 85% seen once. The starting material was peripheral blood, obtained from a patient treated with radiotherapy plus ipilimumab. The clonotype was recovered from a human donor with non-small cell lung cancer who had a partial response to radiotherapy plus ipilimumab. This chain joins TRBV21-1 and TRBJ2-7; the listed D gene, TRBD2, was not tested against the DNA. TRBV21-1 is listed as a pseudogene. The DNA of the CDR3 is TGTGCCAGCTCCTGTCGGGGGATCTCCTACGAGCAGTACTTC. Its protein product is CASSCRGISYEQYF.